This is a list of T cell receptor beta chains from one sample in a study of lymphopenia after photon versus proton radiotherapy. The assay was immunoSEQ multiplex PCR, and TCRdb's table has in-frame clones only and misses some. The repertoire holds tens of thousands of clones, with roughly 94% as singletons. The input for sequencing was peripheral blood, taken from a patient treated with photon-based radiotherapy. The source is a woman in her forties or fifties with cholangiocarcinoma. CDR3s include the opening cysteine and the closing phenylalanine or tryptophan. A D gene is named only where the DNA matches it firmly. Rows may omit the clone size; those that give it use once, few, many or a size class.

j_gene	abundance	d_gene	v_gene	CDR3aa	CDR3nt
TRBJ2-2	once	TRBD2	TRBV6-5	CASSALAGDTGELFF	TGTGCCAGCAGTGCCCTAGCGGGGGACACCGGGGAGCTGTTTTTT
TRBJ2-7	.	TRBD1	TRBV18	CASSPAGTGGYEQYF	TGTGCCAGCTCACCCGCCGGGACAGGGGGCTACGAGCAGTACTTC
TRBJ2-3	.	TRBD2	TRBV7-2	CASSPSGGAALQQYF	TGTGCCAGCAGTCCTTCGGGGGGGGCGGCACTACAGCAGTATTTT
TRBJ2-1	.	.	TRBV5-1	CASTTTLWGFRTIYNEQFF	TGCGCCAGCACAACGACCCTTTGGGGCTTTAGGACGATTTACAATGAGCAGTTCTTC
TRBJ2-1	.	TRBD1	TRBV18	CASSPGTGRFF	TGTGCCAGCTCACCCGGGACAGGGAGGTTCTTC
TRBJ2-7	.	.	TRBV15	CATSRQTRQEGEQYF	TGTGCCACCAGCAGACAAACTCGACAGGAGGGGGAGCAGTACTTC
TRBJ1-1	.	.	TRBV18	CASSPTIITAAPTNTEAFF	TGTGCCAGCTCACCGACCATAATCACAGCCGCTCCTACGAACACTGAAGCTTTCTTT
TRBJ2-2	.	TRBD2	TRBV19	CATLPGLAGAPTPGELFF	TGTGCCACACTTCCGGGACTAGCGGGGGCTCCAACCCCCGGGGAGCTGTTTTTT
TRBJ1-2	.	TRBD1	TRBV5-6	CASSPTGASGYTF	TGTGCCAGCAGCCCGACAGGGGCTAGTGGCTACACCTTC
TRBJ1-1	.	.	TRBV18	CASSPARGTEAFF	TGTGCCAGCTCCCCTGCCCGAGGCACTGAAGCTTTCTTT
TRBJ1-3	.	TRBD1	TRBV5-4	CASSLAGGSGNTIYF	TGTGCCAGCAGCCTGGCAGGGGGCAGCGGAAACACCATATATTTT
TRBJ2-7	.	.	TRBV10-3	CAISEGQGKEQYF	TGTGCCATCAGTGAAGGCCAGGGTAAGGAGCAGTACTTC
TRBJ1-4	.	.	TRBV7-9	CASSGRGWTDSPTNEKLFF	TGTGCCAGCAGCGGGAGAGGTTGGACAGATTCCCCAACTAATGAAAAACTGTTTTTT
TRBJ2-1	few	TRBD1	TRBV11-2	CASSWGDRGHEQFF	TGTGCCAGCAGCTGGGGGGACAGGGGGCATGAGCAGTTCTTC
TRBJ2-7	.	.	TRBV2	CASSETGHEQYF	TGTGCCAGCAGTGAAACCGGGCACGAGCAGTACTTC
TRBJ1-2	.	TRBD1	TRBV5-1	CASGTTGAYGYTF	TGCGCCAGCGGGACGACAGGGGCCTATGGCTACACCTTC
TRBJ1-5	.	.	TRBV6-6	CASSYRTVTSNQPQHF	TGTGCCAGCAGTTACCGGACAGTAACTAGCAATCAGCCCCAGCATTTT
TRBJ2-3	.	.	TRBV27	CASSLFGTDTQYF	TGTGCCAGCAGTTTATTTGGCACAGATACGCAGTATTTT
TRBJ1-2	.	.	TRBV5-1	CASSFGQPPYGYTF	TGCGCCAGCAGCTTCGGACAGCCTCCCTATGGCTACACCTTC
TRBJ1-3	.	.	TRBV14	CASSRIGNTIYF	TGTGCCAGCAGCCGAATTGGAAACACCATATATTTT
TRBJ2-1	.	TRBD1	TRBV7-9	CASSPREGQGSYNEQFF	TGTGCCAGCAGCCCCCGGGAAGGACAGGGATCATACAATGAGCAGTTCTTC
TRBJ2-5	.	.	TRBV19	CASFGGETQYF	TGTGCCAGTTTTGGAGGGGAGACCCAGTACTTC
TRBJ2-2	.	TRBD1	TRBV13	CASSLDRGYYTGELFF	TGTGCCAGCAGCTTGGACAGGGGGTATTACACCGGGGAGCTGTTTTTT
TRBJ1-2	.	.	TRBV4-1	CASSYATDYGYTF	TGCGCCAGCAGCTATGCGACAGACTATGGCTACACCTTC
TRBJ2-3	.	TRBD1	TRBV10-1	CASSESNRGADTQYF	TGCGCCAGCAGTGAGTCGAACAGGGGGGCAGATACGCAGTATTTT
TRBJ1-3	once	.	TRBV5-1	CASQRGVNSGNTIYF	TGCGCCAGTCAGCGGGGGGTCAACTCTGGAAACACCATATATTTT
TRBJ2-3	.	.	TRBV10-1	CASSHDGSSTDTQYF	TGCGCCAGCAGCCACGACGGTTCTAGCACAGATACGCAGTATTTT
TRBJ1-1	.	.	TRBV27	CASSLFPSGAEAFF	TGTGCCAGCAGTTTGTTCCCATCGGGGGCTGAAGCTTTCTTT
TRBJ1-4	.	.	TRBV10-3	CAISGKGADNEKLFF	TGTGCCATCAGCGGGAAAGGGGCAGATAATGAAAAACTGTTTTTT
TRBJ1-6	.	.	TRBV2	CASTIMTVYNSPLHF	TGTGCCAGCACCATTATGACAGTCTATAATTCACCCCTCCACTTT
TRBJ2-7	.	.	TRBV6-6	CASSLAIADYEQYF	TGTGCCAGCAGTCTAGCTATAGCCGACTACGAGCAGTACTTC
TRBJ2-1	.	TRBD2	TRBV6-4	CASSTQGGGPNEQFF	TGTGCCAGCAGTACCCAGGGCGGGGGGCCCAATGAGCAGTTCTTC
TRBJ1-2	.	.	TRBV20-1	CRPGVGYTF	TGCAGGCCAGGGGTTGGCTACACCTTC
TRBJ2-5	.	.	TRBV5-6	CASSRPGAETQYF	TGTGCCAGCAGCCGACCGGGGGCAGAGACCCAGTACTTC
TRBJ1-1	once	.	TRBV20-1	CSASSVGRAFF	TGCAGTGCTAGTAGTGTAGGGAGAGCTTTCTTT
TRBJ1-2	.	.	TRBV7-2	CASSPGGREGFYYGYTF	TGTGCCAGCAGCCCGGGGGGGCGGGAAGGGTTCTACTATGGCTACACCTTC
TRBJ1-2	.	TRBD1	TRBV5-6	CASSVQGFGYTF	TGTGCCAGCAGCGTACAGGGGTTTGGCTACACCTTC
TRBJ1-1	.	.	TRBV29-1	CSVEYTQNTEAFF	TGCAGCGTTGAATATACGCAGAACACTGAAGCTTTCTTT
TRBJ2-3	.	.	TRBV7-2	CASRYPGLVGDTQYF	TGTGCCAGCAGGTACCCGGGCTTGGTGGGAGATACGCAGTATTTT
TRBJ2-2	.	TRBD1	TRBV4-3	CASSQDRTGRTGELFF	TGCGCCAGCAGCCAAGACCGGACAGGGAGAACCGGGGAGCTGTTTTTT
TRBJ1-2	.	TRBD1	TRBV7-8	CASSSGQGQHYGYTF	TGTGCCAGCAGCTCCGGACAGGGGCAACACTATGGCTACACCTTC
TRBJ2-7	.	.	TRBV5-8	CASSGQGWYEQYF	TGTGCCAGCAGCGGGCAGGGATGGTACGAGCAGTACTTC
TRBJ1-1	.	.	TRBV7-2	CASSLSSGLEAFF	TGTGCCAGCAGCTTATCGTCAGGACTTGAAGCTTTCTTT